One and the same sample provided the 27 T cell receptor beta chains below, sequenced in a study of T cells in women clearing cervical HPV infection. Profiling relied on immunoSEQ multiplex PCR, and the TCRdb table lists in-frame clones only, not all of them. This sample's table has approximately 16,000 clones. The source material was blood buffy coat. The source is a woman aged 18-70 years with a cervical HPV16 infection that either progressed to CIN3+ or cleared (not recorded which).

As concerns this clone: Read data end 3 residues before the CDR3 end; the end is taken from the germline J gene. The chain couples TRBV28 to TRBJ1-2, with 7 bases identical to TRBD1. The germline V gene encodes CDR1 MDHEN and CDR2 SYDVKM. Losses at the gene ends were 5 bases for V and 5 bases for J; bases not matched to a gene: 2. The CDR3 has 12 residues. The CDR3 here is CASSRGPYGYTF. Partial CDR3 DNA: TGTGCCAGCAGTAGGGGGCCATATGGC.

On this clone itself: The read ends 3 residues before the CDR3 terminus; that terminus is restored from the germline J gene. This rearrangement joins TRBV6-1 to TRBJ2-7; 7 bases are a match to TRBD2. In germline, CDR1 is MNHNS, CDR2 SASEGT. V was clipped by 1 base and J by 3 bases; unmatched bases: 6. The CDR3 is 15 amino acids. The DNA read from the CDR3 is TGTGCCAGCAGTGAAGGCGGGGGTCTTAACTACGAG. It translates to CASSEGGGLNYE. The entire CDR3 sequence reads CASSEGGGLNYEQYF.

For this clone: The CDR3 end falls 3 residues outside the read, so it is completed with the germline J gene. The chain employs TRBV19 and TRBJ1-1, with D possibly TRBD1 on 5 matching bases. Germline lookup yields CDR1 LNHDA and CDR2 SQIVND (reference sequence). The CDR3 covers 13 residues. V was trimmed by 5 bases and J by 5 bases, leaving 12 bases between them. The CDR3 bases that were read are TGTGCCAGTAGTTGGAGGGGCGGAACTGAA. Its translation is CASSWRGGTE. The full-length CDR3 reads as CASSWRGGTEAFF.

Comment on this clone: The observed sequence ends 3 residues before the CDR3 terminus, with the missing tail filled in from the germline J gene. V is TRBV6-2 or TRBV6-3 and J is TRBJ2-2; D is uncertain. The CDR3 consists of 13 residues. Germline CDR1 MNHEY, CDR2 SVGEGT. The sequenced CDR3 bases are TGTGCCAGCAGTCCCGTAGGGCCGTCACCG. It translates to CASSPVGPSP. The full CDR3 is CASSPVGPSPLFF.

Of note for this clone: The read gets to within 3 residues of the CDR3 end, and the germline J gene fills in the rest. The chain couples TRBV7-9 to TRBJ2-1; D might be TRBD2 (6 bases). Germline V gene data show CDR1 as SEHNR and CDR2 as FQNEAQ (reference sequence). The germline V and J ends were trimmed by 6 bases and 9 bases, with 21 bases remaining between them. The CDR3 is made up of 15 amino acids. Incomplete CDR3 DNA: TGTGCCAGCAGGGTCCTCTTTGCGGGGCAGCTTGAG. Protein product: CASRVLFAGQLE. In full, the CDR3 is CASRVLFAGQLEQFF.

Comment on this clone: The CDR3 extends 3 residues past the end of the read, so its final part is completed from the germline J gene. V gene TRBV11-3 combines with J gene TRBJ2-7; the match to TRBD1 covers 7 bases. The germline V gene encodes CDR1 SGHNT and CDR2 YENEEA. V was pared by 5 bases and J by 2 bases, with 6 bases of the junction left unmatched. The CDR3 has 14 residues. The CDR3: CASSARQGTYEQYF. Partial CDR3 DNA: TGTGCCAGCAGCGCCCGACAGGGCACCTACGAG.

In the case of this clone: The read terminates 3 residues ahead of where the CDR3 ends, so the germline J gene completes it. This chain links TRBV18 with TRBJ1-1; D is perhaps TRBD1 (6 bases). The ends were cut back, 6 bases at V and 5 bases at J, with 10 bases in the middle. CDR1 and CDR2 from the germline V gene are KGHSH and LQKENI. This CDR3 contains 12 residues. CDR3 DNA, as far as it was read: TGTGCCAGCTCCCCAGGGGCGACTGAA. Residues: CASSPGATE. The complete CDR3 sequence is CASSPGATEAFF.

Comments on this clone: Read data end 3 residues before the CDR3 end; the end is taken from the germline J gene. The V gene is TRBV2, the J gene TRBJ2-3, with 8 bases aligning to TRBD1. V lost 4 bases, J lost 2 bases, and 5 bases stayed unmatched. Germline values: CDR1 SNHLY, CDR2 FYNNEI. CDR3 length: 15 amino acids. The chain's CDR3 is CASSVGTGVTDTQYF. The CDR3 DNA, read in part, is TGTGCCAGCAGTGTAGGGACAGGAGTCACAGATACG.

The CDR3 here is CASSPTLVLDTQYF. CDR3 bases read: TGTGCCAGCAGCCCCACGCTAGTCCTAGATACG. The J gene is TRBJ2-3, the V gene TRBV11-2; D gene ambiguous. The read terminates 3 residues ahead of where the CDR3 ends, so the germline J gene completes it. Trimming cost V 5 bases and J 5 bases, with 14 bases left between them. The CDR3 totals 14 residues. Germline CDR1 reads SGHAT; CDR2 reads FQNNGV.

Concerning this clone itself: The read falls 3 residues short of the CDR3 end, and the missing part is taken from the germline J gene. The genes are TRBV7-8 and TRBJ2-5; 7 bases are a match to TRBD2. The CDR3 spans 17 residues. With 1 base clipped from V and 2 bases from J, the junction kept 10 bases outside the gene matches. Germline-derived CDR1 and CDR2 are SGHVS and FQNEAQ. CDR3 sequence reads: CASSLGGGVLYQETQYF. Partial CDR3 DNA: TGTGCCAGCAGCTTAGGGGGGGGAGTACTTTATCAAGAGACC.

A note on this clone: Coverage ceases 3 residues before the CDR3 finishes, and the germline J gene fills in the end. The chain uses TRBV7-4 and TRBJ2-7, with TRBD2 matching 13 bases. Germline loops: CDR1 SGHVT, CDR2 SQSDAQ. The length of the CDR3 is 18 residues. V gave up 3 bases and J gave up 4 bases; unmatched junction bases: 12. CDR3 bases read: TGTGCCAGCAGCTTTCGAACGGGGGGACTAGCGGGACCTTACGAG. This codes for CASSFRTGGLAGPYE. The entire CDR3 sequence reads CASSFRTGGLAGPYEQYF. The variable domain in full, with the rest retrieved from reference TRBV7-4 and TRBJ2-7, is GAGVSQSPRYKVAKRGRDVALRCDSISGHVTLYWYRQTLGQGSEVLTYSQSDAQRDKSGRPSGRFSAERPERSVSTLKIQRTEQGDSAVYLCASSFRTGGLAGPYEQYFGPGTRLTVT.

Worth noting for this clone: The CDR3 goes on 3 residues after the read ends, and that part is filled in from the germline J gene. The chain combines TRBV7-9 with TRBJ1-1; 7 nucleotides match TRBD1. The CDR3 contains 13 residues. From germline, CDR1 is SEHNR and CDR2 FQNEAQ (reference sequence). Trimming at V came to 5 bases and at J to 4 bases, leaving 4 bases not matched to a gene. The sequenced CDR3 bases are TGTGCCAGCAGCGAATACAGGGGCACTGAA. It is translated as CASSEYRGTE. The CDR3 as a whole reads CASSEYRGTEAFF.

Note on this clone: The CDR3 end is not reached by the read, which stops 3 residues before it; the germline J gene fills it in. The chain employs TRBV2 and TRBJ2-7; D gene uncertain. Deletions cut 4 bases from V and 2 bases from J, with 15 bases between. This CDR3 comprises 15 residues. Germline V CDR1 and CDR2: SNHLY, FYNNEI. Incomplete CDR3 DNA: TGTGCCAGCAGTGTCGATCAGGCAGTAACCTACGAG. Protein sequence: CASSVDQAVTYE. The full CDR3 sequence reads CASSVDQAVTYEQYF.

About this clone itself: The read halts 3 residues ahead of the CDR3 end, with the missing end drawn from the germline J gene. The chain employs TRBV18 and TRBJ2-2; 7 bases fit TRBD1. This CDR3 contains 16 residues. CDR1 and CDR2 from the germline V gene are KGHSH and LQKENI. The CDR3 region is CASSPRALGTDEKLFF. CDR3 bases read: TGTGCCAGCTCACCAAGAGCGTTGGGGACAGATGAAAAG.

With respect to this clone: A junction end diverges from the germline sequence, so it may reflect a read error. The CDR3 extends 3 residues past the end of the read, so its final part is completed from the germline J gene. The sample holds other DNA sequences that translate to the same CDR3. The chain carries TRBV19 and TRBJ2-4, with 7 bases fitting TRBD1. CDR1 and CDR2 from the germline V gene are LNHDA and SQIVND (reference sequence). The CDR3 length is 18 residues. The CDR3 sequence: CASSIAMGQPGRNYGQYF. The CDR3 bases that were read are TGTGCTAGTAGTATAGCAATGGGACAGCCTGGGCGTAACTATGGT.

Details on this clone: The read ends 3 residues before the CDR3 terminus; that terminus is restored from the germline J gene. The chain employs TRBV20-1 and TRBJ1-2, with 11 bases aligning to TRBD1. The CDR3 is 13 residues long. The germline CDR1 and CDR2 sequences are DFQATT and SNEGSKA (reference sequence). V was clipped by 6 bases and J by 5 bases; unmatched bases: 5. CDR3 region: CSARDRGIYGYTF. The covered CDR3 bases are TGCAGTGCGCGGGACAGGGGGATTTATGGC.

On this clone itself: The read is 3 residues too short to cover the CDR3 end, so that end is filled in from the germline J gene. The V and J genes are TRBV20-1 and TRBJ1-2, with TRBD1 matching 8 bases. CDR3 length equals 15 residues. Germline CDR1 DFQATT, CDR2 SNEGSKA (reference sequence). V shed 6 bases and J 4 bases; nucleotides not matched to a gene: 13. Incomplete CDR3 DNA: TGCAGTGCGCAGGAACAGGGGGAAGGGGGCTATGGC. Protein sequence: CSAQEQGEGGYG. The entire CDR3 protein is CSAQEQGEGGYGYTF.

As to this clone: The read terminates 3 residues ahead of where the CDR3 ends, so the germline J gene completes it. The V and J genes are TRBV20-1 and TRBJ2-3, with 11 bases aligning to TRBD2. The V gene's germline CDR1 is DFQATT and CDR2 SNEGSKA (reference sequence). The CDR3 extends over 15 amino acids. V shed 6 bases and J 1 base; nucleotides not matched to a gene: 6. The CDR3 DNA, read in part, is TGCAGTGCAGCCCTAGCGGGAGGTCGCACAGATACG. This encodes CSAALAGGRTDT. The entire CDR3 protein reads CSAALAGGRTDTQYF.

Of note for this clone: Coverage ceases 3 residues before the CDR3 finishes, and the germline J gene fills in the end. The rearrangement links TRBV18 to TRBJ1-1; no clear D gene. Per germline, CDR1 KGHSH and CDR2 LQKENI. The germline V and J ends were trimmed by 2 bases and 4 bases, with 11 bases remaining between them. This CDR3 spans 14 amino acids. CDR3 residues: CASSPSQVSTEAFF. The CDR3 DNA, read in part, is TGTGCCAGCTCACCAAGTCAGGTCAGCACTGAA.

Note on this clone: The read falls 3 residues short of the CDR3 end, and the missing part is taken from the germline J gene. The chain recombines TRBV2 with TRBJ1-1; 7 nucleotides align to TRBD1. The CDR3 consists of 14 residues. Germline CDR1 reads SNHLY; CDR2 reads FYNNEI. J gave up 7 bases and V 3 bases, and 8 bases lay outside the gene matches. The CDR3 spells CASSEGRQGNEAFF. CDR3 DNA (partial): TGTGCCAGCAGTGAGGGGAGACAGGGAAATGAA.

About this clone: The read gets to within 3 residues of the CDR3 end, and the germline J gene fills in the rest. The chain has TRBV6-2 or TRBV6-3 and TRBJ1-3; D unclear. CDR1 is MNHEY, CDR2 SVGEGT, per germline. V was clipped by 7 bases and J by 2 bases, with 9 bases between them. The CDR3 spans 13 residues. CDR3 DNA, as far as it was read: TGTGCCAGCACCGGTGAAACTGGAAACACC. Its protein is CASTGETGNT. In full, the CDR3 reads CASTGETGNTIYF.

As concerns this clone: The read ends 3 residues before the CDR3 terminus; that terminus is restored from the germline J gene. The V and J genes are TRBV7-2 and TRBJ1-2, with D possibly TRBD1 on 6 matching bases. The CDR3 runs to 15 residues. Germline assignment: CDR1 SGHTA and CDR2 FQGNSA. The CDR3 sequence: CASSLSGLRDNDYTF. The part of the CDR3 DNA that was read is TGTGCCAGCAGCCTATCCGGATTGAGGGACAATGAC. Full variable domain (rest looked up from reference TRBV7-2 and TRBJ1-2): GAGVSQSPSNKVTEKGKDVELRCDPISGHTALYWYRQSLGQGLEFLIYFQGNSAPDKSGLPSDRFSAERTGGSVSTLTIQRTQQEDSAVYLCASSLSGLRDNDYTFGSGTRLTVV.

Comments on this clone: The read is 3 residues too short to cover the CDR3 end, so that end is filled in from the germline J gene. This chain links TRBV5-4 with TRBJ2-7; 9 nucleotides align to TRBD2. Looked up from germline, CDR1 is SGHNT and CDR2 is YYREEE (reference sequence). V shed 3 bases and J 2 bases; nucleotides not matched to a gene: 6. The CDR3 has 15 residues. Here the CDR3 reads CASSSVASGTYEQYF. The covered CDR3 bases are TGTGCCAGCAGCTCGGTTGCTAGCGGGACCTACGAG.

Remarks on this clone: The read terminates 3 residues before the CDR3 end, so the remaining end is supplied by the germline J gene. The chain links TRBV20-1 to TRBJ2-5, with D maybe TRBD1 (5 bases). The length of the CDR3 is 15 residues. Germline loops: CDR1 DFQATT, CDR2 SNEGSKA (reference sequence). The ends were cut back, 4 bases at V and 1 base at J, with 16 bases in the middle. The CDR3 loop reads CSATQGTPFQETQYF. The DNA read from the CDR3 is TGCAGTGCTACTCAGGGCACGCCATTCCAAGAGACC.

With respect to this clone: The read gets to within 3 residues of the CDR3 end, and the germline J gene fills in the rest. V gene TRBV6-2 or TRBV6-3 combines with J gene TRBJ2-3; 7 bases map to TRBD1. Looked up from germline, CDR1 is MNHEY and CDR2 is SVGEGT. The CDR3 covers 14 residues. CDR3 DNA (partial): TGTGCCAGCACCAACCCCCCCAGGGGACAGCCG. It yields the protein CASTNPPRGQP. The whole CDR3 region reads CASTNPPRGQPQYF.

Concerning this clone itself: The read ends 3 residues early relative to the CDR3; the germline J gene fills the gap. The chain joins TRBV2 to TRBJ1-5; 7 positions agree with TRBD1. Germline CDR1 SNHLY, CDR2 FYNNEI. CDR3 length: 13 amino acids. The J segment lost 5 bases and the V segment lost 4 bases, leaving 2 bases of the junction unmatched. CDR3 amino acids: CASSGDRDQPQHF. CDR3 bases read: TGTGCCAGCAGTGGTGACAGGGATCAGCCC.

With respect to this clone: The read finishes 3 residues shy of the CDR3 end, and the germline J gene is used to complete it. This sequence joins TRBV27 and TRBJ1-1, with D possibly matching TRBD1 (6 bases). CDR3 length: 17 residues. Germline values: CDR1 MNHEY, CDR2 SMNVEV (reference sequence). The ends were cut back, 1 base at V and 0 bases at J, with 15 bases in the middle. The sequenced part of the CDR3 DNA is TGTGCCAGCAGTTTATGGCCCAGGGGCCACATGAACACTGAA. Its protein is CASSLWPRGHMNTE. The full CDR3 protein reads CASSLWPRGHMNTEAFF.